Given below is one T cell receptor (beta chain) in context. What it binds is not known. The sample comes from a study of T-cell memory formation after mild COVID-19. Whole-study context: Among the donors, TCR clusters were largely specific to each donor.

Constant-segment-primed 5'RACE gave TCR alpha and TCR beta cDNA libraries with sample barcodes and UMIs. Via MiXCR, TCRdb re-called the 5' RACE reads, giving one row per CDR3 protein. The sample lists hundreds of thousands of distinct CDR3 sequences, 15% to 20% occurring once. Germline V gene data show CDR1 as DFQATT and CDR2 as SNEGSKA (reference sequence). Losses at the gene ends were 6 bases for V and 7 bases for J; bases not matched to a gene: 7. The CDR3 consists of 13 residues. Whole-study results and caveats: Contracting CD4+ clones sat mainly in CM and EM; CD8+ in EMRA. Balance between CD4 and CD8 was seen in clones contracting day 15 to 85, and a CD4+ lean was seen in later expanders.

Sequenced material: PBMCs or a T cell subset sorted from them (not recorded which). The sequence came from a man between 18 and 35 years old who had mild COVID-19 (a few samples of this study predate the infection). Cell type and time point are not known. The chain employs TRBV20-1 and TRBJ1-4, with 8 nucleotides matching TRBD1. CDR3 sequence reads: CSAWTGSGEKLFF. The CDR3, as DNA: TGCAGTGCCTGGACAGGGAGTGGTGAAAAACTGTTTTTT.